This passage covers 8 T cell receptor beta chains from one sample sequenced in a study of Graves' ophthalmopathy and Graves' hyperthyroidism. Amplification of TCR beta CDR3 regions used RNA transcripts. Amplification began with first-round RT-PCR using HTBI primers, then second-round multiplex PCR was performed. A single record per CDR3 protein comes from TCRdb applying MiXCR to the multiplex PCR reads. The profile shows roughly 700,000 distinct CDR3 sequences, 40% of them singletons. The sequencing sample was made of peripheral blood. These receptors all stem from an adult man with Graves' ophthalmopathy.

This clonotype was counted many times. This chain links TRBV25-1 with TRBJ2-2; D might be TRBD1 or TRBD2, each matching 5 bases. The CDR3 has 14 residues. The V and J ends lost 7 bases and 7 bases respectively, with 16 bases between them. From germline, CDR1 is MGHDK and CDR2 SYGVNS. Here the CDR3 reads CASTSGTNLGELFF. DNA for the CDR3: TGTGCCAGCACATCCGGGACCAACCTCGGGGAGCTGTTTTTT.

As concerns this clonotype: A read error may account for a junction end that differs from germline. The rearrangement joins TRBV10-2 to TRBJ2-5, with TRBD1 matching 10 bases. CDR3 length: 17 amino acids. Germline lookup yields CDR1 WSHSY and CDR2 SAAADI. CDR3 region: CASSAGTGVLNQETQCF. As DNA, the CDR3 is TGCGCCAGCAGCGCCGGGACAGGGGTCTTAAACCAAGAGACCCAGTGCTTC.

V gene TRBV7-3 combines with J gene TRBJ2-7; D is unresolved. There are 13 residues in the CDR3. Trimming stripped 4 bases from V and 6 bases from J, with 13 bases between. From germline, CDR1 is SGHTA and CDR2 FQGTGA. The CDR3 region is CASSSTGFGEQYF. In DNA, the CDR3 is TGTGCCAGCAGCTCAACGGGCTTTGGCGAGCAGTACTTC.

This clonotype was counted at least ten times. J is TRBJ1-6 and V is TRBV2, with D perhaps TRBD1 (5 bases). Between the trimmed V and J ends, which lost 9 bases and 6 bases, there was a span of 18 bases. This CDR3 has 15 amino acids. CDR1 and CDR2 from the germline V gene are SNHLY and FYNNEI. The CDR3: CARREGASGNSPLHF. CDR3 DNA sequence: TGTGCCAGGCGGGAAGGGGCTAGCGGTAATTCACCCCTCCACTTT.

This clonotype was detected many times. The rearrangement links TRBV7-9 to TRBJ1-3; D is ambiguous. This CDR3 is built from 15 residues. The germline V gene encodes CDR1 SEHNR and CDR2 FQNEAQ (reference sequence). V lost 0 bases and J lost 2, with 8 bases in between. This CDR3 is CASSLAAGAGNTIYF. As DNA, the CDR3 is TGTGCCAGCAGCTTAGCCGCAGGTGCTGGAAACACCATATATTTT.

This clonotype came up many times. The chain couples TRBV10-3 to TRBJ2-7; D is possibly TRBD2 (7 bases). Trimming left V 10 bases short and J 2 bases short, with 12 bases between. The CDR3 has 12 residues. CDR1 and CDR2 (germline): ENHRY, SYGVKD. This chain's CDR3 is CATLGGAYEQYF. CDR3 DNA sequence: TGTGCCACCTTAGGGGGGGCCTACGAGCAGTACTTC.

CDR3 protein: CASSESPGGAMRPQHF. CDR3 sequence (DNA): TGTGCCAGCAGTGAATCTCCAGGGGGGGCCATGCGGCCCCAGCATTTT. The chain joins TRBV7-9 to TRBJ1-5, with 7 bases fitting TRBD1. Trimming took 6 bases from V and 9 from J; bases not matched to a gene: 17. CDR1 SEHNR and CDR2 FQNEAQ come from the germline V gene (reference sequence). The CDR3 has 16 amino acids.

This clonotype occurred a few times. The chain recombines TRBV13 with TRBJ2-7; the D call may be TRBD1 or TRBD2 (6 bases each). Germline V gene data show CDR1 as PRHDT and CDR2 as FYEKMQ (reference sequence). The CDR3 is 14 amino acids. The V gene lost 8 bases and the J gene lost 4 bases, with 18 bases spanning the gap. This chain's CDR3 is CASRRGGTRYEQYF. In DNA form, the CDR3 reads TGTGCCAGCCGTAGAGGGGGGACGAGATACGAGCAGTACTTC.